Each of the 6 T cell receptor beta chains below was sequenced from the same sample in a study of T cell responses to AZD1222 COVID-19 vaccine (dated by TCRdb to 2020 to 2022). Taken with the paper, the label for time point translates to: baseline before first vaccination. Library prep was done by the immunoSEQ multiplex PCR assay. This is the immuneACCESS table as TCRdb keeps it, with only in-frame sequences that have V and J called. A part of the clones is gone; compared with another copy, unresolved V genes explain less than half, and the rest is unexplained. The sample data list approximately 71,000 clones, and about 90% of these were observed just once. Together, the top ten hold around 7.8% of the sample. The source was peripheral blood, collected on day 0 of AZD1222 vaccination. Source of these receptors: an adult in good health.

V is TRBV6-6 and J is TRBJ2-1; no firm D call. The germline gives CDR1 MNHNY, CDR2 SVGAGI (reference sequence). With 6 bases removed from V and 2 bases from J, the gap between germline ends came to 5 bases. The CDR3 is 12 residues long. DNA for the CDR3: TGTGCCAGCAGCTCGACCTACAATGAGCAGTTCTTC. It specifies CASSSTYNEQFF.

The gene calls are TRBV4-1 and TRBJ2-7; D possibly corresponds to TRBD2 (5 bases). Trimming left V 1 base short and J 3 bases short, with 16 bases between. From germline, CDR1 is MGHRA and CDR2 YSYEKL. The CDR3 extends over 16 amino acids. The CDR3 is CASSQVLAKYYYEQYF. Written as DNA, the CDR3 is TGCGCCAGCAGCCAAGTCCTAGCAAAGTATTACTACGAGCAGTACTTC.

The CDR3 DNA follows: TGTGCCACCAGCAGAGTGGCAGACACCGGGGAGCTGTTTTTT. Residues: CATSRVADTGELFF. This chain uses TRBV15 with TRBJ2-2; D remains unclear. Germline assignment: CDR1 LNHNV and CDR2 YYDKDF (reference sequence). Trimming shortened V by 1 base and J by 3 bases, and 6 bases separated the two germline ends. This CDR3 has 14 amino acids.

The chain links TRBV6-1 to TRBJ1-5; no definite D call. V was trimmed by 2 bases and J by 7 bases, leaving 6 bases between them. This CDR3 is 12 amino acids long. CDR1 MNHNS and CDR2 SASEGT come from the germline V gene. The CDR3 DNA follows: TGTGCCAGCAGTGAATTTGGGCAGCCCCAGCATTTT. This codes for CASSEFGQPQHF.

The chain is built from TRBV7-9 and TRBJ2-7, with D perhaps TRBD1 (7 bases). The CDR3 is made up of 15 amino acids. Germline CDR1 reads SEHNR; CDR2 reads FQNEAQ (reference sequence). Trimming pared 2 bases from V and 3 bases from J, leaving 14 bases between. CDR3 DNA: TGTGCCAGCAGCTTACGGGGACAGACTAGCTACGAGCAGTACTTC. Its translation is CASSLRGQTSYEQYF.

V usage is TRBV7-6 and J usage is TRBJ2-2, with a possible D match to TRBD1 (5 bases). The CDR3 loop spans 15 amino acids. V lost 0 bases, J lost 1 base, and 6 bases lay in between. CDR1 is SGHVS and CDR2 is FNYEAQ in the germline V gene. Written as DNA, the CDR3 is TGTGCCAGCAGCTTAGCGGGGCTGAACACCGGGGAGCTGTTTTTT. Amino acids: CASSLAGLNTGELFF.